The rows below give T cell receptor beta chains drawn from one sample of a study of T-cell memory formation after mild COVID-19. TCRdb reanalysed the 5' RACE reads using MiXCR and keeps one entry per CDR3 protein. The sample comprises 400,000 to 500,000 distinct CDR3 sequences, approximately 19% of which are singletons, and around a fifth rests with the top ten. Material: PBMCs or a T cell subset sorted from them (not recorded which). The receptors originated from a man aged 18 to 30 who had mild COVID-19 (a few samples of this study predate the infection). Cell type and time point are not known. Each CDR3 is given with its conserved first and last residue. D genes are given only for firm matches. Some rows mark clone size as missing; the rest say once, few, many or name a class of expanded clone.

V gene	clone size	J gene	D gene	CDR3 protein	CDR3 DNA
TRBV5-6	NA	TRBJ1-5	NA	CASSLAGVVPYSNQPQHF	TGTGCCAGCAGCTTAGCCGGGGTCGTACCCTATAGCAATCAGCCCCAGCATTTT
TRBV7-9	NA	TRBJ2-3	TRBD2	CVSSLVGGVTDTQYF	TGTGTCAGCAGCTTAGTCGGGGGGGTTACAGATACGCAGTATTTT
TRBV12-3/TRBV12-4	NA	TRBJ2-2	NA	CASSSSSGELFF	TGTGCCAGCAGTTCCAGTTCCGGGGAGCTGTTTTTT
TRBV6-5	few	TRBJ2-5	TRBD1	CASRLRGTGVQTGTQYF	TGTGCCAGCAGGCTGAGAGGGACAGGTGTTCAGACCGGGACCCAGTACTTC
TRBV7-8	NA	TRBJ1-2	NA	CASSGPGGPMKGYTF	TGTGCCAGCAGCGGGCCGGGAGGCCCTATGAAAGGGTACACCTTC
TRBV11-2	NA	TRBJ2-3	NA	CASSLTGSRDANYGLRTDTQYF	TGTGCCAGCAGCCTTACCGGGTCCCGGGACGCCAATTATGGCCTTCGCACAGATACGCAGTATTTT
TRBV12-3/TRBV12-4	NA	TRBJ2-1	TRBD2	CASRGTSGRIPYNEQFF	TGTGCCAGCAGGGGGACTAGCGGGAGGATCCCCTACAATGAGCAGTTCTTC
TRBV4-3	NA	TRBJ2-2	TRBD1	CASSRNYGTGASNTGELFF	TGCGCCAGCAGCCGGAATTATGGGACAGGGGCTTCGAACACCGGGGAGCTGTTTTTT
TRBV20-1	NA	TRBJ1-1	TRBD1	CSARDRQGFTEAFF	TGCAGTGCTAGAGACAGACAGGGTTTCACTGAAGCTTTCTTT
TRBV6-4	many	TRBJ2-6	NA	CASSDSSSGANVLTF	TGTGCCAGCAGTGACTCCAGCTCTGGGGCCAACGTCCTGACTTTC
TRBV4-3	few	TRBJ1-3	NA	CASSQERAAAGNTIYF	TGCGCCAGCAGCCAAGAGAGGGCAGCGGCTGGAAACACCATATATTTT
TRBV6-5	NA	TRBJ2-3	TRBD2	CASSYSTSGVRDTQYF	TGTGCCAGCAGTTACTCCACTAGCGGGGTTCGAGATACGCAGTATTTT
TRBV4-1	few	TRBJ2-1	TRBD2	CASSQAGLAGGSVEQFF	TGCGCCAGCAGCCAAGCAGGACTAGCGGGGGGTTCGGTTGAGCAGTTCTTC
TRBV4-3	NA	TRBJ2-3	NA	CASSQDSTEWDTQYF	TGCGCCAGCAGCCAAGATTCGACCGAGTGGGATACGCAGTATTTT
TRBV6-2/TRBV6-3	few	TRBJ2-7	NA	CASSSTDSSYEQYF	TGTGCCAGCAGCTCGACAGACAGCTCCTACGAGCAGTACTTC
TRBV3-1	NA	TRBJ1-1	NA	CASTTTGGGAFF	TGTGCCAGCACCACGACAGGCGGAGGAGCTTTCTTT
TRBV11-2	NA	TRBJ1-2	NA	CASSQAGGRWDGYTF	TGTGCCAGCAGCCAGGCGGGGGGTAGGTGGGATGGCTACACCTTC
TRBV20-1	NA	TRBJ2-1	TRBD1	CSASPGQGARNEQFF	TGCAGTGCTTCTCCGGGACAGGGGGCGAGGAATGAGCAGTTCTTC